This T cell receptor beta chain was identified during a study of CD8+ T cells in alopecia areata. Study in general: Tofacitinib ran 6 to 18 months, followed by 6 months off drug.

cDNA serving as the sequencing template came from extracted, reverse transcribed RNA. The assay was immunoSEQ multiplex PCR, and TCRdb's table has in-frame clones only and misses some. The data show some 200,000 clones, with approximately 59% seen just once and roughly 14% held by the top ten. Germline V gene lookup returns CDR1 LNHNV and CDR2 YYDKDF (reference sequence). V gave up 0 bases and J gave up 7 bases, with 9 bases separating them. The CDR3 covers 13 residues. J is TRBJ1-2 and V is TRBV15; D unclear. The sample consisted of CD4+ T cells sorted from blood, taken at week 0. The source is a human donor with alopecia areata. For the CDR3, the DNA is TGTGCCACCAGCAGAGACGTAATTCCTGGCTACACCTTC. This sequence encodes CATSRDVIPGYTF.